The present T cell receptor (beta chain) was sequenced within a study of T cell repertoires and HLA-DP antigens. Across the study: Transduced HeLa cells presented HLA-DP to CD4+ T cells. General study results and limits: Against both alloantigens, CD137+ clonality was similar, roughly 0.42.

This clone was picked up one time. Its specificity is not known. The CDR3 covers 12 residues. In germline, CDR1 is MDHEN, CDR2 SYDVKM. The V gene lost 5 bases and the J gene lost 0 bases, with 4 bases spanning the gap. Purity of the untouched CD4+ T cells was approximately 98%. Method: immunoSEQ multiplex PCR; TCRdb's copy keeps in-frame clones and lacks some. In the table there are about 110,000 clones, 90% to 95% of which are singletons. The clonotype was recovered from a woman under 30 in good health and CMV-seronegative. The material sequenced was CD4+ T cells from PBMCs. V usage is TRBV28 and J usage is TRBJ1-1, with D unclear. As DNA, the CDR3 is TGTGCCAGCAGTATGGTGAACACTGAAGCTTTCTTT. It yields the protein CASSMVNTEAFF.